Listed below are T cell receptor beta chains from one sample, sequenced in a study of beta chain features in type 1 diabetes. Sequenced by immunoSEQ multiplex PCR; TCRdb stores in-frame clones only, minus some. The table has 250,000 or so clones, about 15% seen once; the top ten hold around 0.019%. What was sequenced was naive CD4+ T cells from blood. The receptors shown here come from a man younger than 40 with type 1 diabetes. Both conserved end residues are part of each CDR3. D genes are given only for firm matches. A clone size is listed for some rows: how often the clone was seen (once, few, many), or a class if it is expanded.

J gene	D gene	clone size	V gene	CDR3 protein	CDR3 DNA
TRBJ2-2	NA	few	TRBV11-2	CASSSDPGVGELFF	TGTGCCAGCAGCTCGGACCCGGGGGTAGGGGAGCTGTTTTTT
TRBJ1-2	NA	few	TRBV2	CASSDTGYGYTF	TGTGCCAGCAGTGATACAGGGTATGGCTACACCTTC
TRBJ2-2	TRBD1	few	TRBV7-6	CASSRNTGTETGELFF	TGTGCCAGCAGTCGAAATACCGGGACAGAGACCGGGGAGCTGTTTTTT
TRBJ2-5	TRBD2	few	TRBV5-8	CASSLGLAVQETQYF	TGTGCCAGCAGCTTGGGACTAGCGGTTCAAGAGACCCAGTACTTC
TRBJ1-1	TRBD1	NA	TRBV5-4	CASSMRQGGNTEAFF	TGTGCCAGCAGCATGCGACAGGGCGGGAACACTGAAGCTTTCTTT
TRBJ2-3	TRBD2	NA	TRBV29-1	CSVARLAGREDTQYF	TGCAGCGTCGCCCGATTGGCGGGGAGGGAAGATACGCAGTATTTT
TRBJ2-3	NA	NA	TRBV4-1	CASSQDSGGRGADTQYF	TGCGCCAGCAGCCAAGATTCGGGGGGCAGGGGTGCGGATACGCAGTATTTT
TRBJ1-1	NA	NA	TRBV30	CAWRSSVSGNTEAFF	TGTGCCTGGAGATCCTCGGTGTCAGGGAACACTGAAGCTTTCTTT
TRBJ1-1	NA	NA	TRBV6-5	CASRPSGTQGTSAFF	TGTGCCAGCAGACCGTCCGGGACTCAAGGTACTTCGGCTTTCTTT
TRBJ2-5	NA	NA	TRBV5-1	CASSTGAGRQETQYF	TGCGCCAGCAGCACGGGAGCGGGCCGTCAAGAGACCCAGTACTTC
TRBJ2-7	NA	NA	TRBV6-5	CASGIARGLYEQYF	TGTGCCAGCGGGATAGCGAGGGGACTGTACGAGCAGTACTTC
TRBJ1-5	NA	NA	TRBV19	CASNDLQGNQPQHF	TGTGCCAGTAATGACCTACAGGGTAATCAGCCCCAGCATTTT
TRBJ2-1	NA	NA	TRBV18	CASSPPGVGYNEQFF	TGTGCCAGCTCACCACCGGGCGTGGGCTACAATGAGCAGTTCTTC
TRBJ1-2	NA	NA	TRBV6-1	CASSRHGVMDYGYTF	TGTGCCAGCAGTCGGCACGGGGTAATGGACTATGGCTACACCTTC
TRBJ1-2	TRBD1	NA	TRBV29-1	CSVRTGRNYGYTF	TGCAGCGTGCGGACAGGGAGGAACTATGGCTACACCTTC
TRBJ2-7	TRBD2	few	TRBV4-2	CASSQDRGGSSYEQYF	TGTGCCAGCAGCCAAGATAGGGGCGGGAGCTCCTACGAGCAGTACTTC
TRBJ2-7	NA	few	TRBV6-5	CASRGEVASGEQYF	TGTGCCAGCAGAGGGGAGGTGGCGTCTGGCGAGCAGTACTTC
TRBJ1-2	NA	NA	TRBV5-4	CASSIPSGLGGGYTF	TGTGCCAGCAGCATACCCAGTGGGCTGGGTGGTGGCTACACCTTC
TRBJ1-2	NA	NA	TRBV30	CAWSADQGVGYTF	TGTGCCTGGAGCGCGGACCAAGGGGTTGGCTACACCTTC
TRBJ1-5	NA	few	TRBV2	CASSENRQPQHF	TGTGCCAGCAGTGAAAATAGACAGCCCCAGCATTTT
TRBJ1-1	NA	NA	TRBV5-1	CASSPQGNAEAFF	TGCGCCAGCAGCCCGCAGGGTAATGCTGAAGCTTTCTTT
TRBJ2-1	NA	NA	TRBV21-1	CASSSTSGYNEQFF	TGTGCCAGCAGCTCGACTAGCGGCTACAATGAGCAGTTCTTC
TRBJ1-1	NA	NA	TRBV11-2	CASSLRNTEAFF	TGTGCCAGCAGCTTGAGGAACACTGAAGCTTTCTTT
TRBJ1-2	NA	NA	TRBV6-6	CASSYHRAGDGGGYTF	TGTGCCAGCAGTTACCACCGGGCAGGGGACGGTGGTGGCTACACCTTC
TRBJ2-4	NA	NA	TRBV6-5	CASRGLHIQYF	TGTGCCAGCAGGGGACTTCACATTCAGTACTTC
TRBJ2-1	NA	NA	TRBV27	CASSRVRGDNEQFF	TGTGCCAGCAGTCGGGTCCGGGGAGACAATGAGCAGTTCTTC
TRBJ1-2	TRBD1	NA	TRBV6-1	CASSAPGQSYGYTF	TGTGCCAGCAGCGCCCCGGGACAGAGCTATGGCTACACCTTC
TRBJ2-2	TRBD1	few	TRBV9	CASSSRRGTGFSGELFF	TGTGCCAGCAGCTCACGTAGGGGGACAGGTTTTTCCGGGGAGCTGTTTTTT
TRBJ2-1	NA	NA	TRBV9	CASSGKLPSSYNEQFF	TGTGCCAGCAGCGGAAAGCTGCCGAGCTCCTACAATGAGCAGTTCTTC
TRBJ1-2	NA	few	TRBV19	CASSIGGEANYGYTF	TGTGCCAGTAGTATAGGCGGGGAAGCTAACTATGGCTACACCTTC
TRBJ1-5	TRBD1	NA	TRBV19	CASSRQGNQPQHF	TGTGCCAGTAGCCGACAGGGTAATCAGCCCCAGCATTTT
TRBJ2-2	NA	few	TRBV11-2	CASTRFGELFF	TGTGCCAGCACCCGGTTCGGGGAGCTGTTTTTT
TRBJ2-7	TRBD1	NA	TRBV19	CASSIGQGTNEQYF	TGTGCCAGTAGTATCGGACAGGGGACGAACGAGCAGTACTTC
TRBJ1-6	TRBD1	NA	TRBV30	CAWTDRENSPLHF	TGTGCCTGGACCGACAGGGAGAATTCACCCCTCCACTTT
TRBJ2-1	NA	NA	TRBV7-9	CASSLVLASSYNEQFF	TGTGCCAGCAGCTTAGTACTAGCTTCCTCCTACAATGAGCAGTTCTTC
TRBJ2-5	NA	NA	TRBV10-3	CAISGQAAETQYF	TGTGCCATCAGTGGGCAGGCTGCCGAGACCCAGTACTTC
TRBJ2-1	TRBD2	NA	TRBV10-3	CAISERREAPFSYNEQFF	TGTGCCATCAGTGAGCGGCGGGAGGCCCCCTTCTCCTACAATGAGCAGTTCTTC
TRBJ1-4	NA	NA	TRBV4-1	CASSLQGSEKLFF	TGCGCCAGCAGCCTCCAGGGTAGTGAAAAACTGTTTTTT
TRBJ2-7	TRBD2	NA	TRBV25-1	CASSPRGGVVYEQYF	TGTGCCAGCAGTCCCCGGGGGGGAGTCGTATACGAGCAGTACTTC
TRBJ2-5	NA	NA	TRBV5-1	CASSLGSGNLETQYF	TGCGCCAGCAGCTTGGGATCCGGGAATCTGGAGACCCAGTACTTC
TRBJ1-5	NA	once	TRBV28	CASSDPPGTINQPQHF	TGTGCCAGCAGCGACCCCCCTGGGACAATCAATCAGCCCCAGCATTTT
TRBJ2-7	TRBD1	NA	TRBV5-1	CASSLGGGGHEQYF	TGCGCCAGCAGCTTGGGAGGGGGCGGCCACGAGCAGTACTTC
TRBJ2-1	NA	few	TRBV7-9	CASSPRPTFIYNEQFF	TGTGCCAGCAGCCCTCGGCCGACATTTATTTACAATGAGCAGTTCTTC
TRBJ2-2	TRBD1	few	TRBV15	CATSRDARGRRGGELFF	TGTGCCACCAGCAGAGATGCGAGGGGGCGCCGGGGCGGGGAGCTGTTTTTT
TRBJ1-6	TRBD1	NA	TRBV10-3	CAITSGTGGNSPLHF	TGTGCCATCACCTCCGGGACAGGGGGTAATTCACCCCTCCACTTT
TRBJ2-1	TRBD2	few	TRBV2	CASSDKLAGTHEQFF	TGTGCCAGCAGTGATAAACTAGCGGGGACGCATGAGCAGTTCTTC
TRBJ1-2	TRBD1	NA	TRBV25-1	CASRGTGGVYGYTF	TGTGCCAGCAGAGGGACAGGGGGTGTCTATGGCTACACCTTC
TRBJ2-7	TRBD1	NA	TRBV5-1	CASSLVGTGLYEQYF	TGCGCCAGCAGCTTGGTAGGGACAGGGCTCTACGAGCAGTACTTC
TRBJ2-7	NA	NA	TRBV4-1	CASSQESGASYEQYF	TGCGCCAGCAGCCAAGAGTCAGGGGCTTCCTACGAGCAGTACTTC
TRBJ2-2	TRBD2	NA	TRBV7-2	CASSSRTRFDTGELFF	TGTGCCAGCAGCTCCCGGACTAGGTTTGACACCGGGGAGCTGTTTTTT
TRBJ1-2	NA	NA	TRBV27	CASSPGQFTNYGYTF	TGTGCCAGCAGTCCCGGACAGTTTACTAACTATGGCTACACCTTC
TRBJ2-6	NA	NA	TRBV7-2	CASSYTGGSGANVLTF	TGTGCCAGCAGCTACACGGGTGGGTCTGGGGCCAACGTCCTGACTTTC
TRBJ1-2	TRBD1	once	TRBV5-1	CASSQGTVRYGYTF	TGCGCCAGCAGCCAGGGGACAGTTCGCTATGGCTACACCTTC